This record covers a single TCR beta chain. The entry originates in a study of blood T cell repertoires in COVID-19. Study in general: The analysed material was cDNA or gDNA that came from T cells, B-cell-depleted T cells, or PBMCs.

The CDR3 length is 14 residues. V lost 4 bases and J 5 bases, leaving 18 bases between the germline ends. Per the germline V gene, CDR1 is GTSNPN and CDR2 is SVGIG (reference sequence). As handled by the study authors: Amplification of reference gene primers was used by the study to estimate nucleated cell counts. Assay used: immunoSEQ multiplex PCR; TCRdb lists only in-frame clones, some missing. That table supplies the V and J calls and clone size; D and trimming were determined from the DNA. This table holds about 59,000 clones, roughly 80% found once. The chain links TRBV30 to TRBJ2-7; tentatively, D is TRBD2 (5 bases). The sequenced sample was peripheral blood. This sequence originates from a woman aged 45-65 years with active or convalescent COVID-19. The CDR3: CAWMRAGRINEQYF. In DNA, the CDR3 is TGTGCCTGGATGAGGGCAGGAAGGATAAACGAGCAGTACTTC.